Shown below are 27 T cell receptor beta chains from a single sample sequenced in a study of shared clonotypes between healthy human individuals. Measured with immunoSEQ multiplex PCR; TCRdb has only the in-frame clones, and not every one. The sample has more than 2 million clones; approximately 96% are singletons. Sequencing was done on a sample of naive CD4+ T cells sorted from blood. Subset meaning: CD45RA+ positively selected. The source of these receptors is a man aged 18-30 years in good health.

This clone appeared once. V usage is TRBV4-2 and J usage is TRBJ1-4; possible D gene TRBD1, 5 bases. The CDR3 covers 16 residues. Per the germline V gene, CDR1 is LGHNA and CDR2 is YNFKEQ. V lost 0 bases and J 0 bases, leaving 8 bases between the germline ends. The CDR3 region is CASSQDKTATNEKLFF. The CDR3 region has the DNA TGTGCCAGCAGCCAAGATAAGACAGCAACTAATGAAAAACTGTTTTTT.

The chain is built from TRBV2 and TRBJ2-5, with D perhaps assigned TRBD1 or TRBD2 (6 bases each). Trimming removed 7 bases at V and 4 bases at J, with 16 bases between. Per the germline V gene, CDR1 is SNHLY and CDR2 is FYNNEI. The CDR3 is 14 residues long. The CDR3 region has the DNA TGTGCCAGCATAAGTATGGGGGGCGTAGAGACCCAGTACTTC. It yields the protein CASISMGGVETQYF. Supplemented by reference TRBV2 and TRBJ2-5, the full variable domain reads EPEVTQTPSHQVTQMGQEVILRCVPISNHLYFYWYRQILGQKVEFLVSFYNNEISEKSEIFDDQFSVERPDGSNFTLKIRSTKLEDSAMYFCASISMGGVETQYFGPGTRLLVL.

This sequence joins TRBV18 and TRBJ1-1; unclear D gene. Looked up from germline, CDR1 is KGHSH and CDR2 is LQKENI. The CDR3 extends over 15 amino acids. The germline V and J ends were trimmed by 0 bases and 0 bases, with 8 bases remaining between them. CDR3 residues: CASSPPPVMNTEAFF. The CDR3 DNA reads TGTGCCAGCTCACCACCGCCGGTCATGAACACTGAAGCTTTCTTT.

The genes are TRBV7-2 and TRBJ2-7, with 7 bases that match TRBD2. Germline CDR1 and CDR2: SGHTA and FQGNSA. The ends lost 2 bases at V and 3 bases at J; junction bases unmatched: 13. The CDR3 runs 17 residues. The CDR3 spells CASSLSGGGNFFYEQYF. The CDR3 nucleotides read TGTGCCAGCAGCTTATCGGGCGGGGGAAACTTCTTCTACGAGCAGTACTTC.

The chain recombines TRBV10-1 with TRBJ2-1, with 8 nucleotides matching TRBD2. There are 15 residues in the CDR3. The germline V gene has CDR1 WNHNN and CDR2 SYGVQD (reference sequence). Unmatched junction bases numbered 15, after V lost 8 bases and J lost 9 bases. CDR3 in DNA: TGCGCCAGCTCCAAGAATAGCGGGGAGCGCCCTGAGCAGTTCTTC. This encodes CASSKNSGERPEQFF.

The chain is built from TRBV7-9 and TRBJ1-2; 8 bases map to TRBD1. This CDR3 spans 18 amino acids. With V trimmed by 2 bases and J by 1 base, 12 bases remained unmatched. Germline lookup yields CDR1 SEHNR and CDR2 FQNEAQ (reference sequence). CDR3 nucleotides: TGTGCCAGCAGCTTAATTATTTCAAGGACAGGGCATAACTATGGCTACACCTTC. Translated: CASSLIISRTGHNYGYTF.

The CDR3 region has the DNA TGTGCCAGCAGTTACCCGGCTTTAGGCGAGCAGTACTTC. Its translation: CASSYPALGEQYF. The J gene is TRBJ2-7, the V gene TRBV6-5; D is unresolved. CDR1 is MNHEY, CDR2 SVGAGI, per germline. The CDR3 extends over 13 amino acids. V was shortened by 2 bases and J by 6 bases, with 11 bases between the two germline ends.

V gene TRBV6-4 combines with J gene TRBJ2-3, with D hard to call. CDR3 length: 13 amino acids. The germline V and J ends were trimmed by 2 bases and 0 bases, with 3 bases remaining between them. Germline V gene lookup returns CDR1 MRHNA and CDR2 SNTAGT. The CDR3 region is CASSDLSTDTQYF. The CDR3 nucleotides are TGTGCCAGCAGTGACCTGAGCACAGATACGCAGTATTTT.

The chain has TRBV2 and TRBJ1-5; D may be TRBD1 (5 bases). Looked up from germline, CDR1 is SNHLY and CDR2 is FYNNEI. Trimming stripped 9 bases from V and 4 bases from J, with 13 bases between. This CDR3 has 13 amino acids. The CDR3 protein is CASGASGNQPQHF. CDR3 nucleotides: TGTGCCAGTGGGGCTTCGGGGAATCAGCCCCAGCATTTT.

The chain has TRBV27 and TRBJ1-5, with a possible D match to TRBD1 (5 bases). The length of the CDR3 is 16 residues. The V and J ends lost 5 bases and 3 bases respectively, with 17 bases between them. Germline V gene lookup returns CDR1 MNHEY and CDR2 SMNVEV (reference sequence). CDR3 DNA sequence: TGTGCCAGCAGTAAAAGTCATGTGGGGCTCAATCAGCCCCAGCATTTT. Translated, it gives CASSKSHVGLNQPQHF.

The rearrangement links TRBV6-1 to TRBJ2-7; possible D gene TRBD2, 5 bases. V lost 1 base, J lost 9 bases, and 13 bases lay in between. The germline gives CDR1 MNHNS, CDR2 SASEGT. This CDR3 has 13 residues. CDR3 amino acids: CASSEGWAGGQYF. CDR3 nucleotide sequence: TGTGCCAGCAGTGAAGGTTGGGCGGGCGGGCAGTACTTC.

This clone came up once. This rearrangement joins TRBV5-4 to TRBJ2-2; a weak D match, TRBD1 (6 bases). This CDR3 has 13 amino acids. The germline V and J ends were trimmed by 9 bases and 4 bases, with 13 bases remaining between them. The V gene's germline CDR1 is SGHNT and CDR2 YYREEE (reference sequence). CDR3 DNA sequence: TGTGCCACCAGACTGACAGGCACCGGGGAGCTGTTTTTT. It translates to CATRLTGTGELFF.

The chain carries TRBV18 and TRBJ2-1, with 8 bases fitting TRBD2. From germline, CDR1 is KGHSH and CDR2 LQKENI. With 0 bases clipped from V and 7 bases from J, the junction kept 11 bases outside the gene matches. The CDR3 runs 17 residues. The CDR3 spells CASSPPTSGSRANEQFF. In DNA form, the CDR3 reads TGTGCCAGCTCACCACCGACCAGCGGGAGCCGAGCAAATGAGCAGTTCTTC.

This sequence joins TRBV10-3 and TRBJ1-6; tentatively, D is TRBD1 (5 bases). Trimming took 6 bases from V and 4 from J, leaving 13 bases between them. The CDR3 loop spans 15 amino acids. CDR1 and CDR2 from the germline V gene are ENHRY and SYGVKD. CDR3 protein: CAIRAQDTYNSPLHF. The CDR3 DNA reads TGTGCCATCAGGGCCCAGGACACTTATAATTCACCCCTCCACTTT.

The chain links TRBV2 to TRBJ1-2; D is uncertain. Per germline, CDR1 SNHLY and CDR2 FYNNEI. Trimming took off 8 bases at V and 7 bases at J, with 20 bases between the two ends. The CDR3 consists of 14 residues. The CDR3 spells CASAGPQLPFGYTF. The DNA for the CDR3 is TGTGCCAGCGCTGGACCCCAGTTACCGTTTGGCTACACCTTC.

The V gene is TRBV5-6, the J gene TRBJ1-2; 9 bases match TRBD1. Germline V gives CDR1 SGHDT, CDR2 YYEEEE. J was trimmed by 3 bases and V by 5 bases; bases with no gene match: 8. The CDR3 length is 15 residues. The CDR3 here is CASSRPGTGYYGYTF. CDR3 DNA: TGTGCCAGCAGTCGTCCCGGGACAGGGTACTATGGCTACACCTTC.

To note about this clone: Additional DNA sequences in this sample encode the identical CDR3. The chain carries TRBV2 and TRBJ2-2, with D maybe TRBD1 (5 bases). The CDR3 is 13 residues long. Trimming took off 3 bases at V and 5 bases at J, with 7 bases between the two ends. Germline-derived CDR1 and CDR2 are SNHLY and FYNNEI. CDR3 DNA: TGTGCCAGCAGTGACCAGGGAACCGGGGAGCTGTTTTTT. Its translation is CASSDQGTGELFF.

This clone appeared a few times. The chain links TRBV25-1 to TRBJ2-5, with TRBD2 matching 7 bases. The CDR3 is made up of 14 amino acids. Germline lookup yields CDR1 MGHDK and CDR2 SYGVNS. The junction had 9 bases not matched to a gene; V was cut back by 6 bases and J by 5 bases. CDR3 loop: CASSEGGARETQYF. CDR3 DNA: TGTGCCAGCAGCGAGGGAGGGGCGCGGGAGACCCAGTACTTC.

The chain combines TRBV6-5 with TRBJ2-4; perhaps TRBD2 as D (5 bases). Germline V lookup: CDR1 MNHEY, CDR2 SVGAGI. The CDR3 has 13 amino acids. The CDR3 sequence is CAVGEDAKNIQYF. The CDR3 bases are TGTGCGGTGGGAGAGGACGCCAAAAACATTCAGTACTTC.

The V and J genes are TRBV29-1 and TRBJ2-3; D is perhaps TRBD1 (5 bases). The CDR3 totals 11 residues. Germline CDR1 and CDR2: SQVTM and ANQGSEA. Trimming pared 0 bases from V and 13 bases from J, leaving 11 bases between. Here the CDR3 reads CSVEDQGREYF. CDR3 coding DNA: TGCAGCGTTGAAGACCAGGGCCGGGAGTATTTT.

The CDR3 spells CASSLADRGPYEQYF. The CDR3 DNA reads TGTGCCAGTTCATTAGCGGACAGGGGGCCCTACGAGCAGTACTTC. The genes are TRBV28 and TRBJ2-7; 11 nucleotides align to TRBD1. CDR1 is MDHEN, CDR2 SYDVKM, per germline. The CDR3 has 15 residues. After removal of 9 bases from V and 2 bases from J, the junction contained 9 bases not matched to a gene.

This clone was counted a single time. The chain employs TRBV18 and TRBJ2-7; a possible D gene is TRBD2 (6 bases). CDR3 length: 14 amino acids. The V gene's germline CDR1 is KGHSH and CDR2 LQKENI. V lost 3 bases to trimming and J lost 5 bases, with 14 bases between them. The DNA of the CDR3 is TGTGCCAGCTCACCCGGATACGGGGGAGACGAGCAGTACTTC. It is translated as CASSPGYGGDEQYF.

This clone was seen a single time. This rearrangement joins TRBV4-1 to TRBJ2-3; 16 bases fit TRBD2. The germline V gene has CDR1 MGHRA and CDR2 YSYEKL. V shed 0 bases, J shed 0 bases, and the junction held 3 bases outside the gene matches. CDR3 size: 19 residues. The CDR3 DNA follows: TGCGCCAGCAGCCAAGAGGGACTAGCGGGGGGGCTTAGCACAGATACGCAGTATTTT. This encodes CASSQEGLAGGLSTDTQYF.

The J gene is TRBJ1-5, the V gene TRBV6-1; no clear D gene. This CDR3 region has 14 residues. Germline V gene data show CDR1 as MNHNS and CDR2 as SASEGT. Trimming removed 7 bases at V and 7 bases at J, with 17 bases between. The DNA of the CDR3 is TGTGCCAGCACTCCCGACGGTATAAGGCAGCCCCAGCATTTT. This gives the protein CASTPDGIRQPQHF.

This chain connects TRBV2 to TRBJ2-7; D possibly corresponds to TRBD1 (6 bases). In germline, CDR1 is SNHLY, CDR2 FYNNEI. Between the trimmed V and J ends, which lost 2 bases and 4 bases, there was a span of 12 bases. The CDR3 sequence is 14 residues long. The CDR3 DNA follows: TGTGCCAGCAGTGAAAACAGGGTAGGGTACGAGCAGTACTTC. Translated: CASSENRVGYEQYF. The whole variable domain, filled in from reference TRBV2 and TRBJ2-7, reads EPEVTQTPSHQVTQMGQEVILRCVPISNHLYFYWYRQILGQKVEFLVSFYNNEISEKSEIFDDQFSVERPDGSNFTLKIRSTKLEDSAMYFCASSENRVGYEQYFGPGTRLTVT.

The rearrangement links TRBV5-6 to TRBJ2-7; possible D gene TRBD2, 6 bases. Between the trimmed V and J ends, which lost 6 bases and 7 bases, there was a span of 17 bases. In germline, CDR1 is SGHDT, CDR2 YYEEEE. The CDR3 consists of 13 residues. Here the CDR3 reads CASTIGGIGEQYF. The CDR3 DNA reads as TGTGCCAGCACGATAGGAGGGATTGGGGAGCAGTACTTC. The full variable domain, rest sourced from reference TRBV5-6 and TRBJ2-7, is DAGVTQSPTHLIKTRGQQVTLRCSPKSGHDTVSWYQQALGQGPQFIFQYYEEEERQRGNFPDRFSGHQFPNYSSELNVNALLLGDSALYLCASTIGGIGEQYFGPGTRLTVT.

The chain is built from TRBV28 and TRBJ1-2, with 7 bases lining up with TRBD1. Germline CDR1 and CDR2: MDHEN and SYDVKM. The junction had 6 bases not matched to a gene; V was cut back by 3 bases and J by 8 bases. This CDR3 has 13 amino acids. The CDR3 is CASSFEGAKGYTF. The CDR3 nucleotides are TGTGCCAGCAGTTTTGAGGGGGCTAAGGGCTACACCTTC.